Below are 28 T cell receptor beta chains sequenced from a single sample in a study of shared clonotypes between healthy human individuals. Some clones are missing from TCRdb's copy, which holds only in-frame ones; the method was immunoSEQ multiplex PCR. The table lists around 700,000 clones, under 80% of them singletons. Sequencing was done on a sample of memory CD4+ T cells sorted from blood. The subset here: CD45RA-negative fraction. These receptors originate from a woman aged 25 to 39 in good health.

The chain employs TRBV2 and TRBJ1-5; a weak D match, TRBD1 (5 bases). Germline CDR1 and CDR2: SNHLY and FYNNEI. CDR3 length: 15 residues. Trimming removed 4 bases from V and 3 bases from J, with 13 bases in between. The CDR3 spells CASSGQAGLNQPQHF. The CDR3 bases are TGTGCCAGCAGTGGGCAAGCGGGGCTCAATCAGCCCCAGCATTTT.

The chain carries TRBV10-1 and TRBJ2-5; 9 positions match TRBD2. Germline CDR1 and CDR2: WNHNN and SYGVQD (reference sequence). This CDR3 is 15 amino acids long. Unmatched junction bases numbered 6, after V lost 0 bases and J lost 7 bases. The CDR3 protein is CASSESLAGHRTQYF. The CDR3 nucleotides are TGCGCCAGCAGTGAGTCCCTAGCGGGACACAGGACCCAGTACTTC.

The rearrangement uses TRBV10-3 and TRBJ2-2; no reliable D call. The V gene lost 2 bases and the J gene lost 0 bases, with 7 bases spanning the gap. The CDR3 spans 15 residues. The germline V gene has CDR1 ENHRY and CDR2 SYGVKD. The CDR3 region is CAISEGPTNTGELFF. The CDR3 DNA reads as TGTGCCATCAGTGAGGGGCCTACGAACACCGGGGAGCTGTTTTTT.

There are many counts of this clone. The same CDR3 can be traced to other DNA sequences in this sample. The V call is TRBV5-4, the J call TRBJ1-2; possibly TRBD1 for D (5 bases). CDR1 and CDR2 from the germline V gene are SGHNT and YYREEE (reference sequence). The CDR3 spans 14 residues. V was trimmed by 4 bases and J by 2 bases, leaving 12 bases between them. The CDR3 reads CASSLGGSNYGYTF. The CDR3 bases are TGTGCCAGCAGCCTCGGGGGGTCCAACTATGGCTACACCTTC.

A single count supports this clone. The J gene is TRBJ1-2, the V gene TRBV2; no clear D. CDR3 length equals 13 residues. CDR1 and CDR2 from the germline V gene are SNHLY and FYNNEI. Trimming removed 8 bases at V and 2 bases at J, with 12 bases between. The CDR3 sequence is CASAMDGNYGYTF. Here the CDR3 DNA reads TGTGCCAGCGCCATGGACGGAAACTATGGCTACACCTTC.

The chain joins TRBV6-6 to TRBJ2-7, with 8 bases that match TRBD2. V lost 0 bases, J lost 3 bases, and 4 bases stayed unmatched. CDR3 length: 15 residues. The germline V gene encodes CDR1 MNHNY and CDR2 SVGAGI (reference sequence). CDR3 sequence: CASSYSRSGGYEQYF. The CDR3 DNA follows: TGTGCCAGCAGTTACTCTAGAAGCGGGGGCTACGAGCAGTACTTC.

As for this clone: A read error may explain this, as a much larger clone is one base away. Other DNA sequences of this sample code for an identical CDR3. The chain uses TRBV5-1 and TRBJ1-3; D unresolved. Germline CDR1 and CDR2: SGHRS and YFSETQ. The CDR3 is 14 amino acids. V shed 0 bases and J shed 1 base, with 5 bases lying between them. CDR3 DNA: TGCGCCAGCAGCTTGGGGACGTCTGGAAACACCATATATTTT. Protein product: CASSLGTSGNTIYF.

Many counts were recorded for this clone. V and J are TRBV2 and TRBJ2-1; D is unclear. V lost 7 bases to trimming and J lost 0 bases, with 10 bases between them. Germline-derived CDR1 and CDR2 are SNHLY and FYNNEI. The CDR3 is 14 amino acids. The chain's CDR3 is CASNRASSYNEQFF. CDR3 sequence (DNA): TGTGCCAGCAACCGTGCGAGCTCCTACAATGAGCAGTTCTTC.

DNA of the CDR3: TGTGCCAGCAGCTTCTTCCGGGACACCAATGAGCAGTTCTTC. Translation gives CASSFFRDTNEQFF. This chain uses TRBV11-1 with TRBJ2-1, with D tentatively TRBD1 (6 bases). The V and J ends lost 3 bases and 6 bases respectively, with 12 bases between them. The CDR3 is made up of 14 amino acids. Germline CDR1 and CDR2: SGHAT and FQDESV (reference sequence).

The V call is TRBV28, the J call TRBJ1-1; weak D call: TRBD1 (6 bases). The CDR3 is 13 amino acids. V lost 8 bases and J 6 bases, leaving 16 bases between the germline ends. Germline CDR1 reads MDHEN; CDR2 reads SYDVKM. The CDR3 reads CASRFPGASEAFF. CDR3 bases: TGTGCCAGCCGCTTTCCGGGGGCCTCTGAAGCTTTCTTT.

J is TRBJ2-5 and V is TRBV21-1. TRBV21-1 is a listed pseudogene. This CDR3 has 16 residues. The CDR3 here is CASSPFGTACQETQYF. CDR3 sequence (DNA): TGTGCCAGCAGCCCCTTCGGGACCGCCTGCCAAGAGACCCAGTACTTC.

In this sample, this clone turned up a few times. The J gene is TRBJ1-4, the V gene TRBV13; 8 bases map to TRBD1. The CDR3 is 14 amino acids. CDR1 is PRHDT, CDR2 FYEKMQ, per germline (reference sequence). Germline trimming cut 4 bases from V and 10 bases from J; bases unmatched to any gene: 8. In DNA form, the CDR3 reads TGTGCCAGCAGCTCGGACAGGGTCTTTGGAAAACTGTTTTTT. Translated: CASSSDRVFGKLFF.

Details on this clone: At the DNA level, this CDR3 is encoded by other sequences in the same sample as well. V gene TRBV28 combines with J gene TRBJ2-7; 10 positions agree with TRBD2. Germline V gene sequence: CDR1 MDHEN, CDR2 SYDVKM. The CDR3 is made up of 14 amino acids. V lost 1 base and J lost 4; bases outside the gene matches: 1. The CDR3 DNA reads TGTGCCAGCAGTTTATCTAGCGGGAGATACGAGCAGTACTTC. It specifies CASSLSSGRYEQYF.

V usage is TRBV7-8 and J usage is TRBJ2-3, with unresolved D. The CDR3 has 15 residues. Per germline, CDR1 SGHVS and CDR2 FQNEAQ. V lost 1 base and J lost 1, with 9 bases in between. As DNA, the CDR3 is TGTGCCAGCAGCTTAGGTTCAGGAGGCACAGATACGCAGTATTTT. The encoded protein is CASSLGSGGTDTQYF.

J is TRBJ1-1 and V is TRBV14; D gene unclear. Germline CDR1 is SGHDN and CDR2 is FVKESK. This CDR3 has 13 residues. V lost 4 bases and J 1 base, leaving 7 bases between the germline ends. Written as DNA, the CDR3 is TGTGCCAGCAGCCGGGAGCGGAACACTGAAGCTTTCTTT. It encodes CASSRERNTEAFF. The whole variable domain, remainder taken from reference TRBV14 and TRBJ1-1, is EAGVTQFPSHSVIEKGQTVTLRCDPISGHDNLYWYRRVMGKEIKFLLHFVKESKQDESGMPNNRFLAERTGGTYSTLKVQPAELEDSGVYFCASSRERNTEAFFGQGTRLTVV.

The CDR3 loop reads CASRRDTGELFF. The CDR3 nucleotides read TGTGCCAGCCGGAGGGACACCGGGGAGCTGTTTTTT. This chain joins TRBV2 and TRBJ2-2; the D gene is possibly TRBD2 (6 bases). Looked up from germline, CDR1 is SNHLY and CDR2 is FYNNEI. CDR3 length: 12 amino acids. Between the trimmed V and J ends, which lost 8 bases and 3 bases, there was a span of 7 bases.

The rearrangement links TRBV10-3 to TRBJ1-2, with a tentative D call TRBD1 (5 bases). The germline V and J ends were trimmed by 3 bases and 4 bases, with 9 bases remaining between them. This CDR3 is built from 13 residues. Germline-derived CDR1 and CDR2 are ENHRY and SYGVKD. This CDR3 reads CAISEEDSYGYTF. The CDR3 bases are TGTGCCATCAGTGAAGAAGACAGCTATGGCTACACCTTC.

The V and J genes are TRBV2 and TRBJ2-1; D not resolved. Between the trimmed V and J ends, which lost 7 bases and 3 bases, there was a span of 7 bases. The germline V gene encodes CDR1 SNHLY and CDR2 FYNNEI. CDR3 length equals 12 residues. As DNA, the CDR3 is TGTGCCAGCAAGGCTGACTACAATGAGCAGTTCTTC. Its translation is CASKADYNEQFF. The whole variable domain, remainder taken from reference TRBV2 and TRBJ2-1, is EPEVTQTPSHQVTQMGQEVILRCVPISNHLYFYWYRQILGQKVEFLVSFYNNEISEKSEIFDDQFSVERPDGSNFTLKIRSTKLEDSAMYFCASKADYNEQFFGPGTRLTVL.

This chain joins TRBV25-1 and TRBJ2-7; 7 nucleotides agree with TRBD2. Losses at the gene ends were 10 bases for V and 6 bases for J; bases not matched to a gene: 12. Germline V lookup: CDR1 MGHDK, CDR2 SYGVNS. This CDR3 contains 13 residues. The CDR3 region is CATLTAGMGEQYF. The CDR3 DNA follows: TGTGCCACATTGACAGCGGGGATGGGCGAGCAGTACTTC.

The rearrangement uses TRBV4-1 and TRBJ2-3, with D possibly matching TRBD2 (6 bases). V was shortened by 3 bases and J by 3 bases, with 13 bases between the two germline ends. The germline V gene has CDR1 MGHRA and CDR2 YSYEKL. The CDR3 loop spans 15 amino acids. This CDR3 is CASSHGQLATDTQYF. The DNA of the CDR3 is TGCGCCAGCAGCCATGGGCAGCTAGCGACAGATACGCAGTATTTT.

This chain links TRBV7-8 with TRBJ1-1, with D uncertain. This CDR3 spans 18 amino acids. Trimming removed 5 bases at V and 0 bases at J, with 22 bases between. Germline loops: CDR1 SGHVS, CDR2 FQNEAQ. CDR3 protein: CASSRKTALGSLNTEAFF. As DNA, the CDR3 is TGTGCCAGCAGCCGGAAGACCGCGTTGGGCAGTTTGAACACTGAAGCTTTCTTT.

V usage is TRBV9 and J usage is TRBJ2-1; TRBD2 matches at 9 bases. With V trimmed by 3 bases and J by 10 bases, 14 bases remained unmatched. The CDR3 consists of 16 residues. CDR1 is SGDLS and CDR2 is YYNGEE in the germline V gene. The CDR3 DNA follows: TGTGCCAGCAGCGCGAGTGGGCTAGCGGGGATGGGAGAGCAGTTCTTC. Protein product: CASSASGLAGMGEQFF.

The chain combines TRBV6-6 with TRBJ2-5; TRBD2 matches 9 bases. The V and J ends lost 4 bases and 7 bases, in that order; junction bases with no gene match: 7. CDR1 MNHNY and CDR2 SVGAGI come from the germline V gene (reference sequence). CDR3 length equals 14 residues. CDR3 in DNA: TGTGCCAGCAGTTTTAGCGGGAGCGGAGGGACCCAGTACTTC. Translated, it gives CASSFSGSGGTQYF.

In nucleotides, the CDR3 is TGTGCCAGCAGCTCCGCGGGAATATACGAGCAGTACTTC. Its protein product is CASSSAGIYEQYF. The V gene is TRBV5-4, the J gene TRBJ2-7, with D possibly matching TRBD2 (6 bases). Trimming stripped 3 bases from V and 4 bases from J, with 11 bases between. The CDR3 covers 13 residues. Germline assignment: CDR1 SGHNT and CDR2 YYREEE (reference sequence).

This clone has more than one count but fewer than ten. The chain has TRBV30 and TRBJ2-1; D perhaps matches TRBD2 (5 bases). This CDR3 is built from 14 residues. Germline V gene sequence: CDR1 GTSNPN, CDR2 SVGIG (reference sequence). The V end lost 1 base, the J end lost 10 bases, and 17 bases lay between the germline ends. The chain's CDR3 is CAWSGPSRGQEQFF. CDR3 sequence (DNA): TGTGCCTGGAGTGGACCCTCACGAGGGCAAGAGCAGTTCTTC.

This chain joins TRBV7-2 and TRBJ2-1; no clear D. CDR1 and CDR2 from the germline V gene are SGHTA and FQGNSA. Trimming took off 3 bases at V and 0 bases at J, with 12 bases between the two ends. This CDR3 is built from 16 residues. In nucleotides, the CDR3 is TGTGCCAGCAGCTTCACTTCCGTGAGCTCCTACAATGAGCAGTTCTTC. Translation gives CASSFTSVSSYNEQFF.

The genes are TRBV7-9 and TRBJ2-6; the D gene is possibly TRBD1 (5 bases). V dropped 2 bases and J dropped 0 bases, with 11 bases sitting between them. From germline, CDR1 is SEHNR and CDR2 FQNEAQ (reference sequence). CDR3 length: 17 residues. CDR3 DNA sequence: TGTGCCAGCAGCTTAAGGACATCTACCTCTGGGGCCAACGTCCTGACTTTC. This codes for CASSLRTSTSGANVLTF.

The chain recombines TRBV7-6 with TRBJ1-5; D unresolved. V was clipped by 1 base and J by 0 bases, with 16 bases between them. Germline CDR1 is SGHVS and CDR2 is FNYEAQ. CDR3 size: 18 residues. CDR3 bases: TGTGCCAGCAGCTTAGTCCCCCTTCTGGGCAATAGCAATCAGCCCCAGCATTTT. This codes for CASSLVPLLGNSNQPQHF.